This T cell receptor beta chain was sequenced during a study of T-cell reconstitution after alpha-beta-depleted transplantation in children. Researchers prepared the TCRbeta library using unique molecular identifiers, the study reports. TCRdb re-analysed the PCR reads in MiXCR, keeping a single row per CDR3 protein. The table lists some 840,000 distinct CDR3 sequences, about 16% of them singletons. The CDR3 spans 14 residues. V was clipped by 4 bases and J by 5 bases, with 14 bases between them. This clonotype showed up just a few times. Sample: PBMCs, mostly from graft donor cells, taken 360 days after TCRalphabeta/CD19-depleted stem cell transplant. The clonotype was recovered from a male patient aged 5 to 17 who had a stem cell transplant for acute lymphoblastic leukemia, so the T cells may come from the graft donor. This sequence joins TRBV12-3 or TRBV12-4 and TRBJ2-5; D tentatively reads TRBD1 or TRBD2 (5 bases each). The CDR3 nucleotides read TGTGCCAGCAGTTCCGGGGCGGGTAGGGAGACCCAGTACTTC. It specifies CASSSGAGRETQYF.